Listed here are 29 T cell receptor beta chains from one sample, sequenced in a study of T cell responses to AZD1222 COVID-19 vaccine. TCRdb's copy holds only in-frame clones and misses some; the assay was immunoSEQ multiplex PCR. The table includes some 130,000 clones, around 90% detected once. The sequenced sample was peripheral blood, obtained on day 0 of AZD1222 vaccination. These receptors were taken from an adult in good health.

The chain couples TRBV6-2 or TRBV6-3 to TRBJ2-2; D ambiguous. V shed 6 bases and J shed 4 bases, with 15 bases lying between them. Germline V gives CDR1 MNHEY, CDR2 SVGEGT. The CDR3 extends over 15 amino acids. CDR3 loop: CASSDAMYGTGELFF. CDR3 DNA sequence: TGTGCCAGCAGCGACGCGATGTACGGCACCGGGGAGCTGTTTTTT.

This clone has more than one count but fewer than ten. The chain recombines TRBV19 with TRBJ2-1; a possible D gene is TRBD1 (5 bases). Germline lookup yields CDR1 LNHDA and CDR2 SQIVND (reference sequence). With 6 bases removed from V and 4 bases from J, the gap between germline ends came to 10 bases. The CDR3 length is 13 residues. The DNA for the CDR3 is TGTGCCAGTAGCCTCAGGGAATACAATGAGCAGTTCTTC. Its protein product is CASSLREYNEQFF.

The chain links TRBV9 to TRBJ1-3; D not certain. The V end lost 4 bases, the J end lost 0 bases, and 17 bases lay between the germline ends. CDR3 length: 17 residues. The germline CDR1 and CDR2 sequences are SGDLS and YYNGEE. The CDR3 is CASSLSETHFSGNTIYF. The CDR3 bases are TGTGCCAGCAGCTTATCAGAGACCCACTTCTCTGGAAACACCATATATTTT.

The chain joins TRBV29-1 to TRBJ1-5; tentative D call: TRBD1 (5 bases). This CDR3 spans 14 amino acids. Germline CDR1 is SQVTM and CDR2 is ANQGSEA. Trimming took off 4 bases at V and 5 bases at J, with 15 bases between the two ends. The CDR3 spells CSVAPLGRDQPQHF. CDR3 nucleotide sequence: TGCAGCGTTGCCCCCCTGGGGCGGGATCAGCCCCAGCATTTT.

The V call is TRBV5-5, the J call TRBJ1-2; D remains ambiguous. The ends were cut back, 7 bases at V and 1 base at J, with 20 bases in the middle. The CDR3 has 16 amino acids. CDR1 is SGHKS, CDR2 YYEKEE, per germline (reference sequence). CDR3 sequence reads: CASYGLVPGNNYGYTF. CDR3 nucleotides: TGTGCCAGCTACGGACTCGTCCCGGGGAATAACTATGGCTACACCTTC.

The chain joins TRBV7-6 to TRBJ2-1; possibly TRBD2 for D (5 bases). CDR1 is SGHVS, CDR2 FNYEAQ, per germline. The CDR3 extends over 16 amino acids. Trimming stripped 5 bases from V and 5 bases from J, with 19 bases between. The CDR3 protein is CASSPEIRENDNEQFF. CDR3 DNA: TGTGCCAGCAGCCCTGAAATCCGGGAAAACGACAATGAGCAGTTCTTC.

CDR3 protein: CASSVTGQGYEQYF. For the CDR3, the DNA is TGCGCCAGCAGCGTTACGGGACAGGGCTACGAGCAGTACTTC. The J gene is TRBJ2-7, the V gene TRBV5-1, with 9 bases fitting TRBD1. Germline V CDR1 and CDR2: SGHRS, YFSETQ. J lost 3 bases, V lost 4 bases, and 5 bases had no gene match. This CDR3 spans 14 amino acids.

The chain is built from TRBV7-9 and TRBJ1-1; D not resolved. Germline V gene lookup returns CDR1 SEHNR and CDR2 FQNEAQ (reference sequence). V was pared by 5 bases and J by 1 base, with 14 bases between. The CDR3 loop spans 15 amino acids. The CDR3 region has the DNA TGTGCCAGCAGCCTCTCATCCGGAGGGAACACTGAAGCTTTCTTT. Its translation: CASSLSSGGNTEAFF.

CDR3 residues: CASSFSGGEAFF. The CDR3 DNA is TGTGCCAGCAGCTTTAGTGGGGGGGAAGCTTTCTTT. The chain recombines TRBV5-6 with TRBJ1-1, with a possible D match to TRBD1 (5 bases). This CDR3 contains 12 residues. The germline gives CDR1 SGHDT, CDR2 YYEEEE. V was cut by 2 bases and J by 8 bases, with 10 bases left in between.

The gene calls are TRBV9 and TRBJ2-1; tentatively, D is TRBD1 (6 bases). Germline loops: CDR1 SGDLS, CDR2 YYNGEE. The CDR3 is 16 amino acids. The V gene lost 0 bases and the J gene lost 3 bases, with 13 bases spanning the gap. The CDR3 region is CASSVGGLAVYNEQFF. The CDR3 DNA follows: TGTGCCAGCAGCGTAGGGGGGCTAGCAGTCTACAATGAGCAGTTCTTC.

This clone has a single count. V usage is TRBV7-2 and J usage is TRBJ2-3; possibly TRBD2 for D (6 bases). This CDR3 has 16 amino acids. Germline V gene data show CDR1 as SGHTA and CDR2 as FQGNSA. The ends were cut back, 3 bases at V and 5 bases at J, with 18 bases in the middle. CDR3 amino acids: CASSLGAGMGGDTQYF. CDR3 DNA sequence: TGTGCCAGCAGCTTGGGCGCGGGAATGGGGGGAGATACGCAGTATTTT. The complete variable domain, with remaining parts taken from reference TRBV7-2 and TRBJ2-3, reads GAGVSQSPSNKVTEKGKDVELRCDPISGHTALYWYRQSLGQGLEFLIYFQGNSAPDKSGLPSDRFSAERTGGSVSTLTIQRTQQEDSAVYLCASSLGAGMGGDTQYFGPGTRLTVL.

J is TRBJ2-7 and V is TRBV4-2; TRBD2 aligns across 7 bases. J lost 5 bases, V lost 0 bases, and 7 bases had no gene match. Germline CDR1 is LGHNA and CDR2 is YNFKEQ. This CDR3 comprises 15 residues. The CDR3 nucleotides read TGTGCCAGCAGCCAAGAAGTGGCGGGAGCCGACGAGCAGTACTTC. Translated, it gives CASSQEVAGADEQYF.

The V call is TRBV7-8, the J call TRBJ2-5, with a weak D call TRBD1 (6 bases). The CDR3 contains 16 residues. Trimming stripped 4 bases from V and 5 bases from J, with 20 bases between. CDR1 and CDR2 from the germline V gene are SGHVS and FQNEAQ. Written as DNA, the CDR3 is TGTGCCAGCAGCTCGGAAAATCAGGGGCTTAAGGAGACCCAGTACTTC. Encoded protein: CASSSENQGLKETQYF.

The chain carries TRBV19 and TRBJ1-5; TRBD1 aligns across 12 bases. J was trimmed by 4 bases and V by 6 bases; bases with no gene match: 7. The length of the CDR3 is 16 residues. Germline V gene sequence: CDR1 LNHDA, CDR2 SQIVND (reference sequence). CDR3 sequence reads: CASSGDRGLGNQPQHF. CDR3 DNA sequence: TGTGCCAGTAGCGGGGACAGGGGGCTTGGAAATCAGCCCCAGCATTTT.

This chain joins TRBV5-3 and TRBJ2-7; TRBD2 matches at 8 bases. TRBV5-3 is flagged as an ORF with uncertain function. The CDR3 extends over 17 amino acids. The V and J ends lost 4 bases and 6 bases, in that order; junction bases with no gene match: 18. This CDR3 reads CARSDQPRLASGSEQYF. The CDR3 nucleotides are TGTGCCAGAAGCGACCAACCCCGACTAGCGAGCGGGTCCGAGCAGTACTTC.

The V gene is TRBV5-1, the J gene TRBJ2-7, with 12 bases identical to TRBD2. Per the germline V gene, CDR1 is SGHRS and CDR2 is YFSETQ. The CDR3 is 14 amino acids. V lost 3 bases, J lost 3 bases, and 1 base stayed unmatched. The CDR3 spells CASSSTSGGYEQYF. The CDR3 bases are TGCGCCAGCAGCTCGACTAGCGGGGGCTACGAGCAGTACTTC.

The V call is TRBV7-9, the J call TRBJ2-7; D unresolved. The CDR3 loop spans 14 amino acids. Per germline, CDR1 SEHNR and CDR2 FQNEAQ (reference sequence). Trimming took 6 bases from V and 3 from J, leaving 15 bases between them. Here the CDR3 DNA reads TGTGCCAGCAGTTCGACTCGGAACCTCTACGAGCAGTACTTC. Its protein product is CASSSTRNLYEQYF.

The chain recombines TRBV29-1 with TRBJ1-1; D is possibly TRBD1 (6 bases). Trimming removed 6 bases from V and 3 bases from J, with 11 bases in between. Looked up from germline, CDR1 is SQVTM and CDR2 is ANQGSEA. The CDR3 consists of 12 residues. CDR3 loop: CSVHRDYTEAFF. The CDR3, as DNA: TGCAGCGTACACAGGGATTACACTGAAGCTTTCTTT. Combining the CDR3 with reference TRBV29-1 and TRBJ1-1 gives the whole variable domain SAVISQKPSRDICQRGTSLTIQCQVDSQVTMMFWYRQQPGQSLTLIATANQGSEATYESGFVIDKFPISRPNLTFSTLTVSNMSPEDSSIYLCSVHRDYTEAFFGQGTRLTVV.

The chain links TRBV5-5 to TRBJ1-2; 8 nucleotides agree with TRBD1. The CDR3 is made up of 14 amino acids. The junction had 4 bases not matched to a gene; V was cut back by 3 bases and J by 3 bases. The germline V gene has CDR1 SGHKS and CDR2 YYEKEE (reference sequence). CDR3 sequence (DNA): TGTGCCAGCAGCTGGACAGGGAGGGACTATGGCTACACCTTC. This gives the protein CASSWTGRDYGYTF.

This chain joins TRBV7-2 and TRBJ1-2; D remains ambiguous. From germline, CDR1 is SGHTA and CDR2 FQGNSA. CDR3 length: 11 amino acids. The ends were cut back, 1 base at V and 10 bases at J, with 7 bases in the middle. The CDR3 sequence is CASSLESTYTF. Here the CDR3 DNA reads TGTGCCAGCAGCTTAGAGTCGACCTACACCTTC.

The chain carries TRBV19 and TRBJ1-4; D is ambiguous. In germline, CDR1 is LNHDA, CDR2 SQIVND (reference sequence). This CDR3 is built from 15 residues. V lost 5 bases and J 0 bases, leaving 10 bases between the germline ends. CDR3 nucleotides: TGTGCCAGTAGTTTCACTGGTGCAACTAATGAAAAACTGTTTTTT. Translation gives CASSFTGATNEKLFF.

The rearrangement links TRBV6-4 to TRBJ2-3; a weak D match, TRBD1 (7 bases). This CDR3 has 14 amino acids. Trimming removed 3 bases at V and 5 bases at J, with 12 bases between. CDR1 is MRHNA, CDR2 SNTAGT, per germline. CDR3 residues: CASSEEGAVDTQYF. For the CDR3, the DNA is TGTGCCAGCAGTGAGGAGGGGGCCGTAGATACGCAGTATTTT.

Only one count was recorded for this clone. The V gene is TRBV12-3 or TRBV12-4, the J gene TRBJ2-3; D remains ambiguous. The CDR3 sequence is 13 residues long. V dropped 2 bases and J dropped 4 bases, with 7 bases sitting between them. The CDR3 reads CASSLQFPDTQYF. In nucleotides, the CDR3 is TGTGCCAGCAGTTTACAGTTTCCAGATACGCAGTATTTT.

V gene TRBV7-2 combines with J gene TRBJ1-3; a possible D gene is TRBD1 (5 bases). The V gene's germline CDR1 is SGHTA and CDR2 FQGNSA. V was cut by 5 bases and J by 0 bases, with 14 bases left in between. The CDR3 has 16 amino acids. The CDR3 sequence: CASSLIQVISGNTIYF. In DNA, the CDR3 is TGTGCCAGCAGCCTGATACAGGTGATCTCTGGAAACACCATATATTTT.

The rearrangement links TRBV5-6 to TRBJ1-5; D possibly corresponds to TRBD1 (5 bases). This CDR3 contains 15 residues. Looked up from germline, CDR1 is SGHDT and CDR2 is YYEEEE. The ends were cut back, 0 bases at V and 4 bases at J, with 11 bases in the middle. The CDR3 DNA is TGTGCCAGCAGCTTGGCAGGGTGGGGGAATCAGCCCCAGCATTTT. It codes for CASSLAGWGNQPQHF. Combining the CDR3 with reference TRBV5-6 and TRBJ1-5 gives the whole variable domain DAGVTQSPTHLIKTRGQQVTLRCSPKSGHDTVSWYQQALGQGPQFIFQYYEEEERQRGNFPDRFSGHQFPNYSSELNVNALLLGDSALYLCASSLAGWGNQPQHFGDGTRLSIL.

This clone rates as medium-sized. The rearrangement uses TRBV7-9 and TRBJ2-2, with 8 bases that match TRBD1. V gave up 5 bases and J gave up 0 bases; unmatched junction bases: 5. The CDR3 spans 16 residues. Germline CDR1 is SEHNR and CDR2 is FQNEAQ (reference sequence). CDR3 residues: CASSPRQGPNTGELFF. CDR3 DNA: TGTGCCAGCAGCCCAAGACAGGGGCCGAACACCGGGGAGCTGTTTTTT.

This chain links TRBV19 with TRBJ1-2; D is perhaps TRBD1 (6 bases). Germline V gives CDR1 LNHDA, CDR2 SQIVND (reference sequence). This CDR3 is 14 amino acids long. Trimming left V 5 bases short and J 7 bases short, with 17 bases between. CDR3 coding DNA: TGTGCCAGTAGTGTCGATACAGGGAGGACTGGCTACACCTTC. The encoded protein is CASSVDTGRTGYTF. Full variable domain (outside the CDR3, taken from reference TRBV19 and TRBJ1-2): DGGITQSPKYLFRKEGQNVTLSCEQNLNHDAMYWYRQDPGQGLRLIYYSQIVNDFQKGDIAEGYSVSREKKESFPLTVTSAQKNPTAFYLCASSVDTGRTGYTFGSGTRLTVV.

The rearrangement joins TRBV29-1 to TRBJ1-1; D possibly corresponds to TRBD1 (6 bases). Deletions cut 2 bases from V and 0 bases from J, with 7 bases between. In germline, CDR1 is SQVTM, CDR2 ANQGSEA. The CDR3 length is 13 residues. This chain's CDR3 is CSVETGMNTEAFF. CDR3 coding DNA: TGCAGCGTTGAAACAGGGATGAACACTGAAGCTTTCTTT. Using reference TRBV29-1 and TRBJ1-1 for the parts outside the CDR3, the full variable domain is SAVISQKPSRDICQRGTSLTIQCQVDSQVTMMFWYRQQPGQSLTLIATANQGSEATYESGFVIDKFPISRPNLTFSTLTVSNMSPEDSSIYLCSVETGMNTEAFFGQGTRLTVV.

The chain combines TRBV7-6 with TRBJ1-2, with D possibly TRBD1 on 5 matching bases. CDR1 is SGHVS, CDR2 FNYEAQ, per germline. Trimming removed 4 bases at V and 4 bases at J, with 16 bases between. CDR3 size: 15 residues. CDR3 in DNA: TGTGCCAGCAGCTCCCCCCCGACAGCAACCTATGGCTACACCTTC. Its translation is CASSSPPTATYGYTF. The variable domain in full, completed from reference TRBV7-6 and TRBJ1-2, reads GAGVSQSPRYKVTKRGQDVALRCDPISGHVSLYWYRQALGQGPEFLTYFNYEAQQDKSGLPNDRFSAERPEGSISTLTIQRTEQRDSAMYRCASSSPPTATYGYTFGSGTRLTVV.